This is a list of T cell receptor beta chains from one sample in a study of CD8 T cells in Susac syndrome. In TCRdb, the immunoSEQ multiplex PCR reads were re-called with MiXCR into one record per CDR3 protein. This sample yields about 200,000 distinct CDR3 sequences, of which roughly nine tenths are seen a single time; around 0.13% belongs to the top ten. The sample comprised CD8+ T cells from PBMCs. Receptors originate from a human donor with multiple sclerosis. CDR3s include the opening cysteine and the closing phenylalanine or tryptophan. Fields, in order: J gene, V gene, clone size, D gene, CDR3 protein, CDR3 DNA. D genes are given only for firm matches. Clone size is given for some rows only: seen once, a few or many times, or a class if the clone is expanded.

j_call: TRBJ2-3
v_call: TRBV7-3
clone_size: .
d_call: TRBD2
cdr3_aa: CASSFRGRATDTQYF
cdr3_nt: TGTGCCAGCAGCTTTAGAGGGAGGGCCACAGATACGCAGTATTTT

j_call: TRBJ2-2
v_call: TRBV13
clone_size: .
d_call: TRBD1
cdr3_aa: CASSLETGGTGELFF
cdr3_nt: TGTGCCAGCAGCTTAGAGACAGGGGGCACCGGGGAGCTGTTTTTT

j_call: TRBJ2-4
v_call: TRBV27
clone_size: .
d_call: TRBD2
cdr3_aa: CASSLAGGKNIQYF
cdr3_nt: TGTGCCAGCAGTTTAGCGGGAGGGAAAAACATTCAGTACTTC

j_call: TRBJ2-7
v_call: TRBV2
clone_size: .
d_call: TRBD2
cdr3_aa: CASSERLAGGPYEQYF
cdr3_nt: TGTGCCAGCAGTGAGCGACTAGCGGGGGGGCCGTACGAGCAGTACTTC

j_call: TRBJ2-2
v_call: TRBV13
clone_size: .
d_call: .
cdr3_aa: CASSQGDTGELFF
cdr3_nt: TGTGCCAGCAGCCAAGGGGACACCGGGGAGCTGTTTTTT

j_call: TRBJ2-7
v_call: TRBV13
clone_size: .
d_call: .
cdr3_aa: CASSLRGTQHYEQYF
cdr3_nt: TGTGCCAGCAGCTTACGGGGGACCCAACACTACGAGCAGTACTTC

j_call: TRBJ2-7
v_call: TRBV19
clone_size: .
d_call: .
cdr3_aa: CASSAIWDPKGSYEQYF
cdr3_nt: TGTGCCAGTTCCGCTATATGGGACCCCAAAGGGTCCTACGAGCAGTACTTC

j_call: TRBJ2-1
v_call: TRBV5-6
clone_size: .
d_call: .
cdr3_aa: CASSSQEVEFF
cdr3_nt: TGTGCCAGCAGCTCACAGGAGGTGGAGTTCTTC

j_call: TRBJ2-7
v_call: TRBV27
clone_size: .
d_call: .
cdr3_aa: CASSLTCRTYEQYF
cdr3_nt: TGTGCCAGCAGTCTAACTTGTCGAACCTACGAGCAGTACTTC

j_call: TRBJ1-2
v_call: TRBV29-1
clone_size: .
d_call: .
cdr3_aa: CSARPIDGLNYGYTF
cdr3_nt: TGCAGCGCACGACCAATCGACGGACTAAACTATGGCTACACCTTC

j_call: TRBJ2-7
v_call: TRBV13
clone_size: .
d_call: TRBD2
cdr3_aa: CASSFTSGSSYEQYF
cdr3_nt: TGTGCCAGCAGCTTCACTAGCGGGAGCTCCTACGAGCAGTACTTC

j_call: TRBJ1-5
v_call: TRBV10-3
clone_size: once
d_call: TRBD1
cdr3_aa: CAISVSGTGAQHF
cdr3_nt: TGTGCCATCAGTGTATCCGGGACAGGGGCCCAGCATTTT

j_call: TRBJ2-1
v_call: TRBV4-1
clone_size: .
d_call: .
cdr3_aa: CASSQESGTPMWEQFF
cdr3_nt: TGCGCCAGCAGCCAAGAATCGGGGACTCCCATGTGGGAGCAGTTCTTC

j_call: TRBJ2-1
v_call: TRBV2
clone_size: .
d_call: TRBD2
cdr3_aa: CAGAGTSGVNEQFF
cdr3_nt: TGTGCCGGCGCCGGGACTAGCGGGGTCAATGAGCAGTTCTTC

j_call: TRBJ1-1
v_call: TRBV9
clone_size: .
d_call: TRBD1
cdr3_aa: CASRTTGDTEAFF
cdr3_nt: TGTGCCAGCAGGACGACAGGGGACACTGAAGCTTTCTTT

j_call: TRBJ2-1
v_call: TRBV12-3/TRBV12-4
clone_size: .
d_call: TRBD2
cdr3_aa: CASSSRGGASPYNEQFF
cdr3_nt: TGTGCCAGCAGTTCCCGCGGGGGGGCCTCTCCTTACAATGAGCAGTTCTTC

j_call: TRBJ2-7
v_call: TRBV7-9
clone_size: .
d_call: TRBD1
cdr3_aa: CASSRTGGVRSYEQYF
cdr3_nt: TGTGCCAGCAGCCGGACAGGGGGCGTCAGATCCTACGAGCAGTACTTC

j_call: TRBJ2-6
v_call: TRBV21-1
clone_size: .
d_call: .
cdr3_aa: CASSKDREGTGANVLTF
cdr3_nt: TGTGCCAGCAGCAAAGATCGGGAAGGTACTGGGGCCAACGTCCTGACTTTC

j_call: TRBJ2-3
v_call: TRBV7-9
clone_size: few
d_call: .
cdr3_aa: CASSFPLDTQYF
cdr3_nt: TGTGCCAGCAGCTTCCCCTTGGATACGCAGTATTTT

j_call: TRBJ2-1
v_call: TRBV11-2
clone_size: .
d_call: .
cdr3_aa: CASKWELYNEQFF
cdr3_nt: TGTGCCAGCAAGTGGGAGCTGTACAATGAGCAGTTCTTC

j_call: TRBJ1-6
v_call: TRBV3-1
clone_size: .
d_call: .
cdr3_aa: CASSLGPGLSPLHF
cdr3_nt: TGTGCCAGCAGCCTCGGGCCGGGCCTCTCACCCCTCCACTTT

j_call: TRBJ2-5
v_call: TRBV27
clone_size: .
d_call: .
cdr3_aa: CASSLFIRETQYF
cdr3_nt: TGTGCCAGCAGTTTATTTATTCGGGAGACCCAGTACTTC

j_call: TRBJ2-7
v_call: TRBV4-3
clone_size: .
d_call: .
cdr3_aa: CASSQVLEDEQYF
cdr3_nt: TGCGCCAGCAGCCAAGTACTGGAGGACGAGCAGTACTTC

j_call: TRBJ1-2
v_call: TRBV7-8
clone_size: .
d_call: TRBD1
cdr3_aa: CASSSGTGARGYTF
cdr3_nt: TGTGCCAGCAGCTCAGGGACAGGCGCAAGGGGCTACACCTTC

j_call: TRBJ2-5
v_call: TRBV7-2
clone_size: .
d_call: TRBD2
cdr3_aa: CASSPTVGLAGGPEETQYF
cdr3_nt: TGTGCCAGCAGCCCTACGGTGGGGCTAGCGGGAGGGCCGGAGGAGACCCAGTACTTC